Listed below are T cell receptor beta chains from one sample, sequenced in a study of blood T cell repertoires in COVID-19. TCRdb's table, derived via immunoSEQ multiplex PCR, lists solely in-frame clones and lacks some. Here the sample spans about 160,000 clones, 70% to 80% being singletons. The sequencing input was peripheral blood. The receptors here all came from a man aged 55 to 69 with acute or convalescent COVID-19. Each CDR3 is given with its conserved first and last residue. A D gene is named only where the DNA matches it firmly. Size is stated for part of the rows, as once, few or many counts, or as a class when the clone is expanded.

>TRBV2|TRBD1|.|TRBJ1-2|13
CASSFRDRDGYTF
>TRBV6-5|.|.|TRBJ2-5|14
CASSYSIQGKTQYF
>TRBV5-1|.|.|TRBJ1-1|16
CASSRTKGHMNTEAFF
>TRBV27|.|.|TRBJ1-1|13
CASTGTLNTEAFF
>TRBV30|.|.|TRBJ1-2|13
CAWNRVATYGYTF
>TRBV10-2|TRBD1|.|TRBJ2-2|15
CASRGQGALTGELFF
>TRBV5-4|TRBD2|few|TRBJ2-5|15
CASSLSGTGGRTQYF
>TRBV27|TRBD2|.|TRBJ2-5|16
CASRNAGTSGDETQYF
>TRBV3-1/TRBV3-2|.|.|TRBJ1-6|17
CASSHPQDGHPYSPLHF
>TRBV6-6|.|.|TRBJ2-7|13
CASSSVQVGEQYF
>TRBV5-1|.|.|TRBJ1-2|14
CASSTGGRTGGYTF
>TRBV6-5|.|once|TRBJ1-1|14
CASRPRSTITEAFF
>TRBV30|.|.|TRBJ1-4|15
CAWSETGPGNEKLFF
>TRBV3-1/TRBV3-2|.|many|TRBJ1-2|13
CASSQDRANGYTF
>TRBV9|.|.|TRBJ1-1|13
CASSVVPSEEAFF
>TRBV6-6|.|.|TRBJ2-1|15
CASTDSRQPYNEQFF
>TRBV19|.|once|TRBJ2-5|13
CASRSMTGETQYF
>TRBV7-2|.|once|TRBJ2-3|18
CASSLVGGERVLPDTQYF
>TRBV4-3|TRBD1|.|TRBJ2-6|18
CASSQEALGTVGANVLTF
>TRBV9|.|.|TRBJ1-6|15
CASSVGSGVDSPLHF
>TRBV7-2|TRBD2|.|TRBJ2-2|18
CASSAGLAGGPNTGELFF
>TRBV7-3|.|.|TRBJ1-2|16
CASSLMGGTSNYGYTF
>TRBV12-3/TRBV12-4|TRBD1|.|TRBJ1-6|13
CASSGQGSSPLHF
>TRBV19|.|.|TRBJ2-2|13
CASSIVTTGELFF
>TRBV11-2|TRBD2|.|TRBJ2-3|15
CASSWGLTRTDTQYF
>TRBV6-1|.|.|TRBJ2-3|16
CASSDERDTGTDTQYF
>TRBV12-3/TRBV12-4|.|.|TRBJ2-2|13
CASRQEGTGELFF
>TRBV19|TRBD1|.|TRBJ1-1|16
CASSRTGGASDTEAFF
>TRBV12-5|TRBD1|.|TRBJ1-1|15
CASGFPKPGGTEAFF
>TRBV2|.|.|TRBJ1-2|14
CASSVDTRNYGYTF
>TRBV5-8|.|few|TRBJ2-5|11
CASRQEETQYF
>TRBV4-3|.|.|TRBJ1-1|14
CASSWTPGGTEAFF
>TRBV7-2|.|.|TRBJ1-2|13
CASRSSGNYGYTF
>TRBV4-1|TRBD2|.|TRBJ2-3|15
CASSHGLAGPDTQYF
>TRBV24-1|.|.|TRBJ1-2|12
CATSEAGEGYTF
>TRBV6-6|TRBD1|.|TRBJ1-2|13
CASSLTGEGGYTF
>TRBV10-3|TRBD1|few|TRBJ2-5|15
CAISRTGGWQETQYF
>TRBV19|.|.|TRBJ1-5|14
CASRFSREGQPQHF
>TRBV6-5|TRBD1|.|TRBJ1-5|14
CASTTGGRHQPQHF
>TRBV6-1|TRBD1|.|TRBJ1-6|16
CASSENGQGARSPLHF
>TRBV5-1|TRBD1|.|TRBJ2-7|13
CASSSQGEYEQYF
>TRBV5-1|.|.|TRBJ2-7|15
CASSLSGANAYEQYF